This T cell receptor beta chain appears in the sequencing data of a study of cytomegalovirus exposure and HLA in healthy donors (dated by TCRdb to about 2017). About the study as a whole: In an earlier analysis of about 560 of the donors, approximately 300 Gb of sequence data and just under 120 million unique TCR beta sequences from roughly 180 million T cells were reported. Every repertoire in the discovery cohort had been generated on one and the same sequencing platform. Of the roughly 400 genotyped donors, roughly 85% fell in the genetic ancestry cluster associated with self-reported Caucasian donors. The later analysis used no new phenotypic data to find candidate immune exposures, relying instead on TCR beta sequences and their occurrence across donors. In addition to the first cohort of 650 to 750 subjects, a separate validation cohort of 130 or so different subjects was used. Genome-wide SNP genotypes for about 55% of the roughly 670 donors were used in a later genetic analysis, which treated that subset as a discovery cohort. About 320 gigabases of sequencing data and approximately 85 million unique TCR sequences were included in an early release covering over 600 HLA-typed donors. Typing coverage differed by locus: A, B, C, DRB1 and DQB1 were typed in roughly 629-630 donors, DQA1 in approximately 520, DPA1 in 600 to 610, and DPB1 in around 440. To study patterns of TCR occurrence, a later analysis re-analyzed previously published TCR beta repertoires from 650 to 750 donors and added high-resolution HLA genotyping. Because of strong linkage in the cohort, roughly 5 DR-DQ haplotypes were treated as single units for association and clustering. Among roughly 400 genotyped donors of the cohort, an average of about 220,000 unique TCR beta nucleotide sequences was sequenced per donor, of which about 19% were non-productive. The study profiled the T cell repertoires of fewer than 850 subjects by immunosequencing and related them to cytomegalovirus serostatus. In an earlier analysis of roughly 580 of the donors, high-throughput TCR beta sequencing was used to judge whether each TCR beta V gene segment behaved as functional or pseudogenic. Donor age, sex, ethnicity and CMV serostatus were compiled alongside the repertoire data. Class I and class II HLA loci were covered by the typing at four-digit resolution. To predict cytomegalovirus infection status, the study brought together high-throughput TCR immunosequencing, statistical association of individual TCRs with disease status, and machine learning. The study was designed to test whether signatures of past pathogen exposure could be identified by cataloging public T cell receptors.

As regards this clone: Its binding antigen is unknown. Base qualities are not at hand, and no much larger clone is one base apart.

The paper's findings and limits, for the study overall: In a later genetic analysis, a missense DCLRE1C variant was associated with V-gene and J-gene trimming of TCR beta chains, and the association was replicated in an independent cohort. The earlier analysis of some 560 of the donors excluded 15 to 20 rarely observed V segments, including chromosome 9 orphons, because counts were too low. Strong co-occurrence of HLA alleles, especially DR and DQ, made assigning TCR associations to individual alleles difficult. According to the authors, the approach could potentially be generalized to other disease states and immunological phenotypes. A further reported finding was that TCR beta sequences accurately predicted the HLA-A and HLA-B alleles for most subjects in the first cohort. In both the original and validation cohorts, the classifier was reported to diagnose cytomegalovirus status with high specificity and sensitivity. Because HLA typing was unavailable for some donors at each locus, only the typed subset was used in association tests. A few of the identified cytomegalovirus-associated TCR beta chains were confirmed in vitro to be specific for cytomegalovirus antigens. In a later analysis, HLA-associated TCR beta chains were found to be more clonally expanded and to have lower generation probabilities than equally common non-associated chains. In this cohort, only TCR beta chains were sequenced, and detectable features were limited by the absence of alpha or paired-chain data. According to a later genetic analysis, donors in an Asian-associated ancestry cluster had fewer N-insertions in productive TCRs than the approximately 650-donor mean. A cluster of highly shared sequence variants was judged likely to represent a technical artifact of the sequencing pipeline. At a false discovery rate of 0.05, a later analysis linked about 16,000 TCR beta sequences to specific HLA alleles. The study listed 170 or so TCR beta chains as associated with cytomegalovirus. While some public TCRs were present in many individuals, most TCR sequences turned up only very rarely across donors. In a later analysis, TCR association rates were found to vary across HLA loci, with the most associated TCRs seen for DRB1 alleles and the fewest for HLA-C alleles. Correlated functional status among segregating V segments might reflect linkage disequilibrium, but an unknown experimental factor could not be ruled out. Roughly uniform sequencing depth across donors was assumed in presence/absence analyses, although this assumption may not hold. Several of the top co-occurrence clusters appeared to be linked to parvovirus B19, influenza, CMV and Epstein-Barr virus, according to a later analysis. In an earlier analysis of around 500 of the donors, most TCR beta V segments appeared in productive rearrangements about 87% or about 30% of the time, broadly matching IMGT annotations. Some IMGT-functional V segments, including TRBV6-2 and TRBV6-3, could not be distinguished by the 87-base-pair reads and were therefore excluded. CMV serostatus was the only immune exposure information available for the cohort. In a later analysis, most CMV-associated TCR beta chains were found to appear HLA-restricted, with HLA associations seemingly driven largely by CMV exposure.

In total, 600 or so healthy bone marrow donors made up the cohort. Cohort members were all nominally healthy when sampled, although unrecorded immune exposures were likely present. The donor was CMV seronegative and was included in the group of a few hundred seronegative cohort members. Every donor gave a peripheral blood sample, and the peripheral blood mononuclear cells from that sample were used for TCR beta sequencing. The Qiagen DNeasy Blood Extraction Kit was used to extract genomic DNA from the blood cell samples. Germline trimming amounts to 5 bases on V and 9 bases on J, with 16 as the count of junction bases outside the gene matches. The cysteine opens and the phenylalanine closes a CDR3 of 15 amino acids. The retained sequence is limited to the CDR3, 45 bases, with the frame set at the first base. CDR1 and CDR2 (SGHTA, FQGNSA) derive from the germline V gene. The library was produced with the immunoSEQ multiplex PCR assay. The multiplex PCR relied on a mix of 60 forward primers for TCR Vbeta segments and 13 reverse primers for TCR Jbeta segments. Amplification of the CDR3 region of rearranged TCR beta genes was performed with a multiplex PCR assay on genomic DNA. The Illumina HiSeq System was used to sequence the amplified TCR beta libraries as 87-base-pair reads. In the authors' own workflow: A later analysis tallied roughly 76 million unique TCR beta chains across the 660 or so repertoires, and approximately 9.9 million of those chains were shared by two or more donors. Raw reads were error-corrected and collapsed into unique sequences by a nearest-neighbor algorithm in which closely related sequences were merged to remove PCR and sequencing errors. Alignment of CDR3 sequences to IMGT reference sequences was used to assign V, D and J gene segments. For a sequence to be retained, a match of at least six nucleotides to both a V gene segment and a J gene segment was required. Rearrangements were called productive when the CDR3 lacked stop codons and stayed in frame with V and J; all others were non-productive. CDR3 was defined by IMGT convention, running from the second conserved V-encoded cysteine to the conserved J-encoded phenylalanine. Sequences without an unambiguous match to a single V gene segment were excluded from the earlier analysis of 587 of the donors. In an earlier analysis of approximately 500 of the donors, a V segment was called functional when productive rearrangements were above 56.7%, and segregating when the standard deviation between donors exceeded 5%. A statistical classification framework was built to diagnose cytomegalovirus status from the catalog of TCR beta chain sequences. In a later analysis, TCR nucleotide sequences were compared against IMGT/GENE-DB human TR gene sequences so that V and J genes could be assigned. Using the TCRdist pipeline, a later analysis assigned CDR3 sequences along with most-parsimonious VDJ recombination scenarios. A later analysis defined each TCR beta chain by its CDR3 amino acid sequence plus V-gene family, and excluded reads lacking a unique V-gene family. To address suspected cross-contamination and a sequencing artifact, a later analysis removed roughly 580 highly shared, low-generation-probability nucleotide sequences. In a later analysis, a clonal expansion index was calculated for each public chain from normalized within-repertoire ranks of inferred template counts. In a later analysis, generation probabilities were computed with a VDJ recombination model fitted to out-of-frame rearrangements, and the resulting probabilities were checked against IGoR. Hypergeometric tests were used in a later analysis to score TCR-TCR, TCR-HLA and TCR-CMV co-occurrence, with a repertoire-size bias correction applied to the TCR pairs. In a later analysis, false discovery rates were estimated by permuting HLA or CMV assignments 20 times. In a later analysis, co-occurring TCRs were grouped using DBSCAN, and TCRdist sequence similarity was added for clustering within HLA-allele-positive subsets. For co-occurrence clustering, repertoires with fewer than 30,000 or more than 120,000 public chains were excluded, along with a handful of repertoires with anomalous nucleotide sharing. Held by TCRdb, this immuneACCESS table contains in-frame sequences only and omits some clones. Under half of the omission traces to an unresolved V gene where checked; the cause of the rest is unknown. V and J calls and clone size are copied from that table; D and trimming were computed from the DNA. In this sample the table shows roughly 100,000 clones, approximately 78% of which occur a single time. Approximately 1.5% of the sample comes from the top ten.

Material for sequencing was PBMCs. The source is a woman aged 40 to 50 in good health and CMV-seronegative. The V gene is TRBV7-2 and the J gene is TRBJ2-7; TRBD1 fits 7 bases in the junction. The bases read TGTGCCAGCAGCCACGGGACAGCGATACTCCTTGGGCAGTACTTC. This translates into CASSHGTAILLGQYF.